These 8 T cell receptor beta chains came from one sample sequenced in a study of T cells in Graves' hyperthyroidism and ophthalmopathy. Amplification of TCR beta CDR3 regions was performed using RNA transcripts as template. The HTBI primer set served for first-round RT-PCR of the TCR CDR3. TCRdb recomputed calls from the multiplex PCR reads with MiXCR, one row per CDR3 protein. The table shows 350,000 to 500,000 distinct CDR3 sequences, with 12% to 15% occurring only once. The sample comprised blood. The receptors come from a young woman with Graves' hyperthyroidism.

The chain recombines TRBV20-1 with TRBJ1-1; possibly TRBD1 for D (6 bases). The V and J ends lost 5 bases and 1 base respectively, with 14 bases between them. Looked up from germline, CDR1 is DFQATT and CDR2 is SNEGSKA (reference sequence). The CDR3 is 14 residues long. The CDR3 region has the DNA TGCAGTGCTCCCCCACGGACAGCGAACACTGAAGCTTTCTTT. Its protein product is CSAPPRTANTEAFF.

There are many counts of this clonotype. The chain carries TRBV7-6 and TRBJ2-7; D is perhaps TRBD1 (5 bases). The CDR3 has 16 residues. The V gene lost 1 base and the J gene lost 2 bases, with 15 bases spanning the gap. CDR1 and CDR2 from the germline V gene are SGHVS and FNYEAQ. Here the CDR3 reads CASSLEVAQATYEQYF. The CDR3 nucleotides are TGTGCCAGCAGCTTAGAGGTAGCACAGGCTACCTACGAGCAGTACTTC.

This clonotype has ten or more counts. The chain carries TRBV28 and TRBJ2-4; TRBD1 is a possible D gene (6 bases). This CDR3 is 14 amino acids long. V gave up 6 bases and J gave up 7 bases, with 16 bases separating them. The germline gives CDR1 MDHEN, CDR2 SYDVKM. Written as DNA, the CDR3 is TGTGCCAGCAGACGCCCGGGACAACAGAACATTCAGTACTTC. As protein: CASRRPGQQNIQYF.

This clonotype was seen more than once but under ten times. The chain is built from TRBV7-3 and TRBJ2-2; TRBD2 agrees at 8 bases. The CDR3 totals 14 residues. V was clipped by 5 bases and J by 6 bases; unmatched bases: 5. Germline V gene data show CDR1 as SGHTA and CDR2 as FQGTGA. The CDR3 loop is CASSPPGLAGELFF. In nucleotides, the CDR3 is TGTGCCAGCAGCCCCCCGGGACTAGCCGGGGAGCTGTTTTTT.

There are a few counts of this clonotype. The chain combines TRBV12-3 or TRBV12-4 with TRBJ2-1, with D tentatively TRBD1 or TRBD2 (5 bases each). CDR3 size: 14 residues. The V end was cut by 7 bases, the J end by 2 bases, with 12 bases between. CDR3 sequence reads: CASTPGATYNEQFF. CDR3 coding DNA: TGTGCCAGCACCCCCGGGGCTACCTACAATGAGCAGTTCTTC.

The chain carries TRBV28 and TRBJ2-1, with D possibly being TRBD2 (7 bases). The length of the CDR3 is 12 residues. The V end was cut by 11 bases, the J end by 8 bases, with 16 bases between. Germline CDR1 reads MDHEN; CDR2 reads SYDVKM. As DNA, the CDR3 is TGTGCCGGGGGGGCAGGGTGGGATGAGCAGTTCTTC. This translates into CAGGAGWDEQFF. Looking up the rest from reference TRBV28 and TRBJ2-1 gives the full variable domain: DVKVTQSSRYLVKRTGEKVFLECVQDMDHENMFWYRQDPGLGLRLIYFSYDVKMKEKGDIPEGYSVSREKKERFSLILESASTNQTSMYLCAGGAGWDEQFFGPGTRLTVL.

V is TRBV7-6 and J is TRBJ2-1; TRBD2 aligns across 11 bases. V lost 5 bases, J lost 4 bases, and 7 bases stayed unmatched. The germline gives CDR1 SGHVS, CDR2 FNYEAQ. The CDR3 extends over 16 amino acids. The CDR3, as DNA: TGTGCCAGCAGCCATCTAGCGGGAGGACTGTACAATGAGCAGTTCTTC. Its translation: CASSHLAGGLYNEQFF.

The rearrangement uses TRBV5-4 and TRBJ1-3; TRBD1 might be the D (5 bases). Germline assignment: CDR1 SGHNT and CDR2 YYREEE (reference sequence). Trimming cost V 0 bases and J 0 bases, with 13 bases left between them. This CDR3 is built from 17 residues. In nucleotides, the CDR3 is TGTGCCAGCAGCTTGGATCTTGTCGGGACCTCTGGAAACACCATATATTTT. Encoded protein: CASSLDLVGTSGNTIYF.